The clone carrying this T cell receptor (beta chain) was detected once. The sample originates from a study of control samples from healthy donors and cancer patients. Repertoires were generated with immunoSEQ multiplex PCR, while TCRdb's copy carries only in-frame clones and drops some. The sample shows about 77,000 clones, around 94% of them seen only once. Germline V gene lookup returns CDR1 SGHDT and CDR2 YYEEEE. With 4 bases removed from V and 1 base from J, the gap between germline ends came to 17 bases. The CDR3 runs 16 residues. The rearrangement joins TRBV5-6 to TRBJ2-5; possible D gene TRBD1, 6 bases. The sequenced sample consisted of blood. This TCR derives from a woman aged 55-70 years in good health. The CDR3 region has the DNA TGTGCCAGCAGCCTGGGGGCCCTCGTAGCCCAAGAGACCCAGTACTTC. Amino acids: CASSLGALVAQETQYF. Using reference TRBV5-6 and TRBJ2-5 for the parts outside the CDR3, the full variable domain is DAGVTQSPTHLIKTRGQQVTLRCSPKSGHDTVSWYQQALGQGPQFIFQYYEEEERQRGNFPDRFSGHQFPNYSSELNVNALLLGDSALYLCASSLGALVAQETQYFGPGTRLLVL.